Each of the 22 T cell receptor beta chains below was sequenced from the same sample in a study of CD8 T cells in ankylosing spondylitis. TCRdb re-called the 5' RACE reads through MiXCR, storing one row per CDR3 protein. The table shows about 340,000 distinct CDR3 sequences, with 20% occurring only once. Source material: blood, either unsorted or a sorted T cell fraction (not recorded which). Receptors originate from a male donor with ankylosing spondylitis or in good health (not recorded which).

This chain connects TRBV4-1 to TRBJ2-1; 7 bases fit TRBD1. The length of the CDR3 is 16 residues. Looked up from germline, CDR1 is MGHRA and CDR2 is YSYEKL. The trim removed 3 bases at V and 0 bases at J, leaving 5 bases unmatched. The CDR3 spells CASSHGQDSSYNEQFF. The CDR3 region has the DNA TGCGCCAGCAGCCACGGACAGGATAGCTCCTACAATGAGCAGTTCTTC.

This clonotype is a singleton in its sample. The chain couples TRBV11-2 to TRBJ2-5, with D maybe TRBD1 (5 bases). Germline-derived CDR1 and CDR2 are SGHAT and FQNNGV. The CDR3 is 14 residues long. Trimming removed 7 bases at V and 2 bases at J, with 14 bases between. Here the CDR3 reads CASTPEGVQETQYF. CDR3 sequence (DNA): TGTGCCAGCACCCCCGAAGGGGTGCAAGAGACCCAGTACTTC.

This chain links TRBV12-3 or TRBV12-4 with TRBJ2-3; D is perhaps TRBD1 (6 bases). This CDR3 region has 16 residues. V was shortened by 4 bases and J by 0 bases, with 14 bases between the two germline ends. CDR3 sequence (DNA): TGTGCCAGCAGTTCCTGGACAGACACTAGCACAGATACGCAGTATTTT. This gives the protein CASSSWTDTSTDTQYF.

The CDR3, as DNA: TGCACCGTCGCGGATGAGCAGTTCTTC. Protein sequence: CTVADEQFF. The genes are TRBV29-1 and TRBJ2-1; D ambiguous. Germline CDR1 is SQVTM and CDR2 is ANQGSEA. The CDR3 is 9 residues long.

The J gene is TRBJ2-5, the V gene TRBV10-2; 14 bases agree with TRBD2. Germline CDR1 is WSHSY and CDR2 is SAAADI. The CDR3 consists of 17 residues. The V segment lost 2 bases and the J segment 2 bases; nucleotides outside the gene matches: 4. The DNA for the CDR3 is TGCGCCAGCAGTGAGCGGGGACTAGCGGGGGTACAAGAGACCCAGTACTTC. This codes for CASSERGLAGVQETQYF.

The chain joins TRBV4-2 to TRBJ2-2, with D possibly being TRBD2 (5 bases). The CDR3 runs 14 residues. The ends were cut back, 1 base at V and 10 bases at J, with 13 bases in the middle. In germline, CDR1 is LGHNA, CDR2 YNFKEQ. CDR3 bases: TGTGCCAGCAGCCAAGGAGGACCACGGGAGGAGCTGTTTTTT. It is translated as CASSQGGPREELFF.

This clonotype has a handful of counts. The V and J genes are TRBV24-1 and TRBJ2-7; 8 positions agree with TRBD1. V dropped 2 bases and J dropped 2; count of bases not matched to a gene: 4. This CDR3 is 15 amino acids long. Germline V gene data show CDR1 as KGHDR and CDR2 as SFDVKD. CDR3 coding DNA: TGTGCCACCAGTGATTCCGGGACAGGACCCTACGAGCAGTACTTC. Residues: CATSDSGTGPYEQYF.

This clonotype was observed a few times. This sequence joins TRBV7-9 and TRBJ2-2, with D perhaps matching TRBD2 (5 bases). Germline CDR1 is SEHNR and CDR2 is FQNEAQ (reference sequence). The length of the CDR3 is 17 residues. Trimming shortened V by 5 bases and J by 5 bases, and 21 bases separated the two germline ends. The CDR3 DNA is TGTGCCAGCAGCCTTTGGTATGGGTCAACGGGAACCGGGGAGCTGTTTTTT. Translating gives CASSLWYGSTGTGELFF.

The V gene is TRBV6-2 or TRBV6-3, the J gene TRBJ2-5; D not certain. The V and J ends lost 3 bases and 1 base respectively, with 3 bases between them. Germline CDR1 and CDR2: MNHEY and SVGEGT. There are 12 residues in the CDR3. For the CDR3, the DNA is TGTGCCAGCAGTTATCTCCAAGAGACCCAGTACTTC. It is translated as CASSYLQETQYF.

The chain recombines TRBV6-1 with TRBJ2-1, with TRBD1 matching 8 bases. Trimming removed 6 bases from V and 7 bases from J; junction bases left unmatched: 14. From germline, CDR1 is MNHNS and CDR2 SASEGT. The CDR3 runs 16 residues. Written as DNA, the CDR3 is TGTGCCAGCAGGAACTATACCGTGGGACAGGCAAATGAGCAGTTCTTC. It encodes CASRNYTVGQANEQFF.

This clonotype was counted a few times. The junction does not match germline at one end; this may be a read error. This chain connects TRBV4-2 to TRBJ1-4; D is unresolved. Germline-derived CDR1 and CDR2 are LGHNA and YNFKEQ. CDR3 length equals 19 residues. The DNA of the CDR3 is TGTGACAGCAGCCAAGGCGGACCCCAACGCCCGGCAACTAATGAAAAACTGTTTTTT. It specifies CDSSQGGPQRPATNEKLFF.

Only a few counts were recorded for this clonotype. The genes are TRBV4-2 and TRBJ2-5, with D unclear. Germline V CDR1 and CDR2: LGHNA, YNFKEQ. Trimming shortened V by 0 bases and J by 5 bases, and 10 bases separated the two germline ends. This CDR3 comprises 14 residues. CDR3 DNA: TGTGCCAGCAGCCAAGAGGCAGGATACGAGACCCAGTACTTC. Protein: CASSQEAGYETQYF.

This clonotype appeared a few times. This sequence joins TRBV11-2 and TRBJ2-7; 7 bases map to TRBD1. The germline gives CDR1 SGHAT, CDR2 FQNNGV. The CDR3 spans 12 residues. With 3 bases clipped from V and 6 bases from J, the junction kept 2 bases outside the gene matches. The CDR3 DNA reads as TGTGCCAGCAGCTTTGACAGGGTCGAGCAGTACTTC. Translating gives CASSFDRVEQYF.

This clonotype has more than one count but fewer than ten. This chain links TRBV12-3 or TRBV12-4 with TRBJ2-2; 10 bases are shared with TRBD2. Losses at the gene ends were 10 bases for V and 4 bases for J; bases not matched to a gene: 18. The CDR3 length is 18 residues. The DNA of the CDR3 is TGTGCCACCGGGGTTCGAGCGGGGGGGCCGGCAGGCACCGGGGAGCTGTTTTTT. Residues: CATGVRAGGPAGTGELFF.

The rearrangement links TRBV4-2 to TRBJ2-3; D not resolved. The CDR3 totals 13 residues. Trimming shortened V by 0 bases and J by 10 bases, and 11 bases separated the two germline ends. CDR1 is LGHNA, CDR2 YNFKEQ, per germline. The CDR3 is CASSQDPGPPQYF. In DNA form, the CDR3 reads TGTGCCAGCAGCCAAGACCCCGGACCACCGCAGTATTTT.

The chain carries TRBV10-2 and TRBJ2-3; perhaps TRBD1 as D (5 bases). Germline V gene data show CDR1 as WSHSY and CDR2 as SAAADI. V lost 6 bases and J lost 2, with 9 bases in between. The length of the CDR3 is 13 residues. The CDR3 is CASRDTYTDTQYF. The DNA of the CDR3 is TGCGCCAGCAGGGACACCTACACAGATACGCAGTATTTT.

This clonotype was counted only a few times. V is TRBV19 and J is TRBJ2-7; D remains ambiguous. The V gene lost 5 bases and the J gene lost 5 bases, with 10 bases spanning the gap. The germline V gene encodes CDR1 LNHDA and CDR2 SQIVND (reference sequence). The CDR3 sequence is 12 residues long. CDR3 residues: CASSSSLHEQYF. CDR3 in DNA: TGTGCCAGTAGTTCCAGCCTCCACGAGCAGTACTTC.

The chain has TRBV20-1 and TRBJ2-7; weak D call: TRBD1 (6 bases). The CDR3 spans 16 residues. CDR1 is DFQATT and CDR2 is SNEGSKA in the germline V gene (reference sequence). Deletions cut 2 bases from V and 0 bases from J, with 17 bases between. In DNA form, the CDR3 reads TGCAGTGCTAGACCTCCCCAGACAGGTCCCTCCTACGAGCAGTACTTC. This encodes CSARPPQTGPSYEQYF.

This chain uses TRBV7-9 with TRBJ2-1; 9 bases are shared with TRBD2. This CDR3 contains 17 residues. Unmatched junction bases numbered 15, after V lost 5 bases and J lost 7 bases. The V gene's germline CDR1 is SEHNR and CDR2 FQNEAQ (reference sequence). The CDR3 region is CASSQPGTSPPRNEQFF. The DNA of the CDR3 is TGTGCCAGCAGCCAACCCGGGACTAGCCCGCCGAGGAATGAGCAGTTCTTC.

Many counts were recorded for this clonotype. V and J are TRBV12-3 or TRBV12-4 and TRBJ1-1, with D hard to call. V dropped 3 bases and J dropped 2 bases, with 7 bases sitting between them. The CDR3 is 13 amino acids. For the CDR3, the DNA is TGTGCCAGCAGTTTGGAGGGTAACACTGAAGCTTTCTTT. Its translation is CASSLEGNTEAFF.

In this sample, this clonotype turned up a few times. This chain connects TRBV4-1 to TRBJ2-7; D may be TRBD2 (5 bases). V lost 0 bases to trimming and J lost 6 bases, with 9 bases between them. The CDR3 is made up of 13 amino acids. Germline assignment: CDR1 MGHRA and CDR2 YSYEKL. CDR3 DNA sequence: TGCGCCAGCAGCCAAGATATGGGGAGCGAGCAGTACTTC. It encodes CASSQDMGSEQYF.

The V gene is TRBV25-1, the J gene TRBJ2-7, with 12 bases fitting TRBD1. With 3 bases clipped from V and 4 bases from J, the junction kept 7 bases outside the gene matches. Germline CDR1 MGHDK, CDR2 SYGVNS. The CDR3 totals 16 residues. CDR3 in amino acids: CASSDFRDRGLYEQYF. For the CDR3, the DNA is TGTGCCAGCAGTGACTTCCGGGACAGGGGGCTTTACGAGCAGTACTTC.